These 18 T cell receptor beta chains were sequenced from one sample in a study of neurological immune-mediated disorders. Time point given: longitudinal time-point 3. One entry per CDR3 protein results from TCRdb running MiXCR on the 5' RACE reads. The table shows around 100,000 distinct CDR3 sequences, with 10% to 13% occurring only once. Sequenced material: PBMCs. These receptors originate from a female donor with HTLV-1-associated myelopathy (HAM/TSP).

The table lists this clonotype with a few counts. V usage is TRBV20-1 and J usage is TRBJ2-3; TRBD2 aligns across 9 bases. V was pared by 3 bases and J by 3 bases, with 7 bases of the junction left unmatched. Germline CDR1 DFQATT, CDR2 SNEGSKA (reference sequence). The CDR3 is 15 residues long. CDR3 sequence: CSASKAGGITDTQYF. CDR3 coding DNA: TGCAGTGCTAGCAAAGCGGGGGGCATAACAGATACGCAGTATTTT.

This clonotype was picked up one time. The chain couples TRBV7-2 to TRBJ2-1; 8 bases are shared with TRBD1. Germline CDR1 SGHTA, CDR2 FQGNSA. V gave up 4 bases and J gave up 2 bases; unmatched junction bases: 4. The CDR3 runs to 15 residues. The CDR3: CASSYQGAAYNEQFF. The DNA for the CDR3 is TGTGCCAGCAGCTACCAGGGGGCGGCCTACAATGAGCAGTTCTTC.

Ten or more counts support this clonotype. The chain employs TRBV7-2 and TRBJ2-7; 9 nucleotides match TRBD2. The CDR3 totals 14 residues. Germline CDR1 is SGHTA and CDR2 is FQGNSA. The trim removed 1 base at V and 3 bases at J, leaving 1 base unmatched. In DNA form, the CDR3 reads TGTGCCAGCAGCTTAGTAGCGGGGGTCTACGAGCAGTACTTC. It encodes CASSLVAGVYEQYF.

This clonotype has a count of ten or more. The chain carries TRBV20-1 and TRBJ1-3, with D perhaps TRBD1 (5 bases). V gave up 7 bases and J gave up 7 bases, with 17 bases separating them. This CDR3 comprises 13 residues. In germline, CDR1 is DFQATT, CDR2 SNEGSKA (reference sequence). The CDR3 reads CSVRALTMNTIYF. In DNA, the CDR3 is TGCAGTGTCAGGGCCTTGACCATGAACACCATATATTTT.

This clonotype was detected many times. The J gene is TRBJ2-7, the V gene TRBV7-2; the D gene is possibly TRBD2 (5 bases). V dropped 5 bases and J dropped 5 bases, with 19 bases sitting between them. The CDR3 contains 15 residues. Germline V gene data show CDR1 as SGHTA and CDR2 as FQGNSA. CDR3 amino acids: CASSRNRLAGHEQYF. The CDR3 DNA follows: TGTGCCAGCAGCCGAAACCGACTGGCGGGCCACGAGCAGTACTTC.

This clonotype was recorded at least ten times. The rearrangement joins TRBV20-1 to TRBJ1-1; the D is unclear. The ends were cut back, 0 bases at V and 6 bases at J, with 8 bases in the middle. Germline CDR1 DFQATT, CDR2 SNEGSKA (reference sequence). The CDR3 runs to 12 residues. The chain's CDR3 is CSAREGRAEAFF. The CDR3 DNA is TGCAGTGCTAGAGAGGGAAGGGCTGAAGCTTTCTTT.

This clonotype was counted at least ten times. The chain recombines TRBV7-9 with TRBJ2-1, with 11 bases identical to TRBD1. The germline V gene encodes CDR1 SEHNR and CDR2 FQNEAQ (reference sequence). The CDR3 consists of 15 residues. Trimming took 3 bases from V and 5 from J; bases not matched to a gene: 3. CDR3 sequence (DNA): TGTGCCAGCAGCTTGGACAGGGGGCTGGACAATGAGCAGTTCTTC. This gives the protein CASSLDRGLDNEQFF. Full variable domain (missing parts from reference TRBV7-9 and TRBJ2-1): DTGVSQNPRHKITKRGQNVTFRCDPISEHNRLYWYRQTLGQGPEFLTYFQNEAQLEKSRLLSDRFSAERPKGSFSTLEIQRTEQGDSAMYLCASSLDRGLDNEQFFGPGTRLTVL.

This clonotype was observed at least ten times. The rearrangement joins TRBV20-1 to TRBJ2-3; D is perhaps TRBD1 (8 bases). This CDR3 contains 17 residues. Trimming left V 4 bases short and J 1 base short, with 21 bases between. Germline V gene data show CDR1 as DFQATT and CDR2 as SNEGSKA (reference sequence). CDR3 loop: CSATGGRDRTGTDTQYF. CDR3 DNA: TGCAGTGCTACCGGGGGGCGGGACAGGACAGGCACAGATACGCAGTATTTT.

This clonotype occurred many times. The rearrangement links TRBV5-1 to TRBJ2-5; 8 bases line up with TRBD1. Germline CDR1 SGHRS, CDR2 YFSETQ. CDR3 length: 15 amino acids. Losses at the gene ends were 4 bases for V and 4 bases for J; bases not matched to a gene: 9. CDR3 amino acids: CASSQGQVGRETQYF. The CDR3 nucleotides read TGCGCCAGCAGCCAGGGACAGGTGGGGCGAGAGACCCAGTACTTC. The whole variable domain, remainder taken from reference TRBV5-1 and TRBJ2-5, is KAGVTQTPRYLIKTRGQQVTLSCSPISGHRSVSWYQQTPGQGLQFLFEYFSETQRNKGNFPGRFSGRQFSNSRSEMNVSTLELGDSALYLCASSQGQVGRETQYFGPGTRLLVL.

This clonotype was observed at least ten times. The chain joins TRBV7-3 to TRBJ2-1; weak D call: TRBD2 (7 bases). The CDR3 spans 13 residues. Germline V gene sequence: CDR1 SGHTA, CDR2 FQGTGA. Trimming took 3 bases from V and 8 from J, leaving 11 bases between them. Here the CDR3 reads CASSLGGADEQFF. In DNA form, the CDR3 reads TGTGCCAGCAGCTTGGGGGGGGCGGATGAGCAGTTCTTC.

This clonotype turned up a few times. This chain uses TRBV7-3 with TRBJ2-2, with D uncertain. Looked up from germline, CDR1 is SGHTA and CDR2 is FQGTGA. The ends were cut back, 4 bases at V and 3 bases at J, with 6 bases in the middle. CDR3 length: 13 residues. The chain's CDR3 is CASSSIHTGELFF. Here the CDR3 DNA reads TGTGCCAGCAGCTCGATACACACCGGGGAGCTGTTTTTT.

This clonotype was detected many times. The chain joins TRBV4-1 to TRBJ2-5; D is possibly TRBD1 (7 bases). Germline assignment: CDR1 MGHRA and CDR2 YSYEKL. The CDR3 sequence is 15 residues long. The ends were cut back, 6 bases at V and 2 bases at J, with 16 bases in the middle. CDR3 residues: CASRHQGGGQETQYF. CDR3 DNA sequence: TGCGCCAGCAGACACCAGGGGGGCGGGCAAGAGACCCAGTACTTC.

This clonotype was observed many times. This CDR3 is CSANGGVNYGYTF. CDR3 sequence (DNA): TGCAGTGCTAACGGGGGCGTTAACTATGGCTACACCTTC. The chain combines TRBV20-1 with TRBJ1-2; the D gene is possibly TRBD1 (6 bases). The CDR3 has 13 residues. Deletions cut 4 bases from V and 1 base from J, with 10 bases between. CDR1 DFQATT and CDR2 SNEGSKA come from the germline V gene (reference sequence).

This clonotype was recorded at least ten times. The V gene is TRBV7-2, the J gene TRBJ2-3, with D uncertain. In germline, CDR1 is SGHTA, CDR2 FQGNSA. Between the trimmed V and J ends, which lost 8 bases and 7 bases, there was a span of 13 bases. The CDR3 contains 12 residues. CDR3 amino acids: CASAIGENTQYF. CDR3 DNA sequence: TGTGCCAGCGCTATCGGCGAAAATACGCAGTATTTT.

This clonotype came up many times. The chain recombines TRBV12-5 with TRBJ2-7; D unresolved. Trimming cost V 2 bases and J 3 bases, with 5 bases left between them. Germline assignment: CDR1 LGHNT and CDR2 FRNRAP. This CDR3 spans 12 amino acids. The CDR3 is CASGLRYYEQYF. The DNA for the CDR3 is TGTGCTAGTGGTTTGCGGTACTACGAGCAGTACTTC.

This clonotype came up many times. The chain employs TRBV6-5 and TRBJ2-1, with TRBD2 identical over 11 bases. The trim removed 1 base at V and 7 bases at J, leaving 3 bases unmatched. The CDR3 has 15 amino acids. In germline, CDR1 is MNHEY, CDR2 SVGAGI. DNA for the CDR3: TGTGCCAGCAGTTACTTGGCTAGCGGGGGGAATGAGCAGTTCTTC. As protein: CASSYLASGGNEQFF.

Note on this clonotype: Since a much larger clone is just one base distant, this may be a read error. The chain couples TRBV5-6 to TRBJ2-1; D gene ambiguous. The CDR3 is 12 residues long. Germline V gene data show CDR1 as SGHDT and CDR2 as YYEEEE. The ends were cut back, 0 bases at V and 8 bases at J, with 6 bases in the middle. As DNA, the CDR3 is TGTGCCAGCAGCTTGGTGGTGGATGAGCAGTTCTTC. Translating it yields CASSLVVDEQFF.

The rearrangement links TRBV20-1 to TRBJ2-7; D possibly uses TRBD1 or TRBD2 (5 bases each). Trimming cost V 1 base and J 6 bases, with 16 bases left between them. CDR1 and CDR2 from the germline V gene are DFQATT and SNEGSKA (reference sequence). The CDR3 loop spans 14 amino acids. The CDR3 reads CSARVSQGAIEQYF. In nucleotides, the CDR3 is TGCAGTGCTAGAGTTAGCCAGGGAGCGATCGAGCAGTACTTC.